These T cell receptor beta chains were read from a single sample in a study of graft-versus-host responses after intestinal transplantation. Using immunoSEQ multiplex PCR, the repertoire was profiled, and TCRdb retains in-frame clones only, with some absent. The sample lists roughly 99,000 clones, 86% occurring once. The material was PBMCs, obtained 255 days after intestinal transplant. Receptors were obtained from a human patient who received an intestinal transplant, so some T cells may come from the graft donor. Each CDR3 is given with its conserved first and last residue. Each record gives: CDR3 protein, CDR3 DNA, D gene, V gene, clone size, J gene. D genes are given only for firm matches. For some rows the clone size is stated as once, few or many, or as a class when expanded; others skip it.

CASSQAGTEGPHTGELFF,TGTGCCAGCAGCCAAGCTGGGACCGAAGGGCCCCACACCGGGGAGCTGTTTTTT,.,TRBV4-2,.,TRBJ2-2
CASSDGVSSDTQYF,TGCGCCAGCAGTGATGGTGTTTCGTCAGATACGCAGTATTTT,.,TRBV10-1,.,TRBJ2-3
CATSREAGSTDTQYF,TGTGCCACCAGCAGAGAGGCGGGTAGCACAGATACGCAGTATTTT,.,TRBV15,.,TRBJ2-3
CASSRQGQSTDTQYF,TGTGCCAGCAGCCGACAAGGACAAAGCACAGATACGCAGTATTTT,.,TRBV5-6,once,TRBJ2-3
CASSEAHGYTF,TGTGCCAGCAGTGAAGCGCATGGCTACACCTTC,.,TRBV6-1,.,TRBJ1-2
CASSLGGPELFF,TGTGCCAGCAGCTTAGGGGGGCCGGAGCTGTTTTTT,.,TRBV7-6,.,TRBJ2-2
CASSYSGGRSPLHF,TGTGCCAGCAGTTACTCAGGGGGGAGGTCACCCCTCCACTTT,.,TRBV6-5,once,TRBJ1-6
CSVEVAGDSSYEQYF,TGCAGCGTTGAGGTTGCGGGAGACAGTTCCTACGAGCAGTACTTC,TRBD2,TRBV29-1,.,TRBJ2-7
CASSSSDSSPYGYTF,TGTGCCAGTAGTAGCTCGGACAGTAGTCCCTATGGCTACACCTTC,.,TRBV19,.,TRBJ1-2
CASSQVWRGGGDTQYF,TGTGCCAGCAGCCAAGTTTGGCGGGGGGGTGGAGATACGCAGTATTTT,TRBD2,TRBV4-2,.,TRBJ2-3
CASSEWGALNTGELFF,TGTGCCAGCAGTGAATGGGGGGCTTTGAACACCGGGGAGCTGTTTTTT,.,TRBV6-1,.,TRBJ2-2
CASSFYSHWGEQFF,TGTGCCAGCAGCTTCTATTCCCACTGGGGTGAGCAGTTCTTC,.,TRBV7-3,.,TRBJ2-1
CASSLGSNYNEQFF,TGTGCCAGCAGCTTAGGGAGCAACTACAATGAGCAGTTCTTC,.,TRBV7-4,.,TRBJ2-1
CASSPGTGSYEQYF,TGTGCCAGTAGCCCCGGGACAGGCTCCTACGAGCAGTACTTC,TRBD1,TRBV19,.,TRBJ2-7
CASSLERDRYTDTQYF,TGTGCCAGCAGCTTAGAGAGGGACAGGTACACAGATACGCAGTATTTT,TRBD1,TRBV7-6,once,TRBJ2-3
CASSLERAPRGLTGNTIYF,TGTGCCAGCAGCTTGGAGAGGGCCCCTAGGGGTCTAACTGGAAACACCATATATTTT,.,TRBV5-6,few,TRBJ1-3
CASSLEGGKSGYEQYF,TGCGCCAGCAGCTTGGAAGGGGGGAAATCGGGATACGAGCAGTACTTC,.,TRBV5-1,.,TRBJ2-7
CASSLGSGANVLTF,TGCGCCAGCAGCTTGGGCTCTGGGGCCAACGTCCTGACTTTC,.,TRBV5-1,few,TRBJ2-6
CASSQGTLNEKLFF,TGCGCCAGCAGCCAAGGGACGCTTAATGAAAAACTGTTTTTT,.,TRBV4-1,.,TRBJ1-4
CASSLGVRTDTQYF,TGTGCCAGCAGCTTGGGGGTGCGTACAGATACGCAGTATTTT,.,TRBV5-6,.,TRBJ2-3
CASRLAGGLDTQYF,TGTGCCAGCAGACTAGCGGGAGGCCTAGATACGCAGTATTTT,TRBD2,TRBV6-1,.,TRBJ2-3
CASSLGRDGQETQYF,TGTGCCAGCAGCCTGGGGCGAGATGGGCAAGAGACCCAGTACTTC,.,TRBV5-6,.,TRBJ2-5
CASNRVRGYEQFF,TGTGCCAGCAACCGAGTCCGAGGTTATGAGCAGTTCTTC,.,TRBV28,.,TRBJ2-1
CASSSVDYYEQYF,TGTGCCAGCAGTTCCGTCGACTACTACGAGCAGTACTTC,.,TRBV6-6,.,TRBJ2-7
CASNGLSSYNEQFF,TGTGCCAGCAACGGGTTAAGCTCCTACAATGAGCAGTTCTTC,.,TRBV6-5,.,TRBJ2-1
CASSFEREGTDTQYF,TGTGCCAGCAGTTTTGAGAGGGAGGGGACAGATACGCAGTATTTT,TRBD2,TRBV28,.,TRBJ2-3
CAWSPRGLAGGYDEQFF,TGTGCCTGGAGTCCCCGAGGACTAGCGGGAGGTTATGACGAGCAGTTCTTC,TRBD2,TRBV30,.,TRBJ2-1
CASSGAVDTGELFF,TGTGCCAGCAGTGGAGCGGTTGACACCGGGGAGCTGTTTTTT,.,TRBV6-1,.,TRBJ2-2
CASRGQYTFSEQYF,TGCGCCAGCCGGGGACAGTACACCTTCAGCGAGCAGTACTTC,TRBD1,TRBV5-1,.,TRBJ2-7
CASSLVGGVGPEAFF,TGTGCCAGCAGCTTAGTTGGGGGAGTCGGCCCTGAAGCTTTCTTT,.,TRBV7-9,.,TRBJ1-1
CASSLGLAGHGDTQYF,TGCGCCAGCAGCTTGGGGTTAGCGGGCCATGGGGATACGCAGTATTTT,TRBD2,TRBV5-1,.,TRBJ2-3
CATSNNPDGGYNEQFF,TGTGCCACCAGCAACAACCCGGACGGGGGCTACAATGAGCAGTTCTTC,.,TRBV15,.,TRBJ2-1
CASSQLMGTGDGYTF,TGTGCCAGCAGCCAATTGATGGGGACAGGGGACGGCTACACCTTC,TRBD1,TRBV7-9,.,TRBJ1-2
CASSWPPGTANQPQHF,TGTGCCAGCAGTTGGCCCCCCGGGACAGCGAATCAGCCCCAGCATTTT,TRBD1,TRBV28,.,TRBJ1-5
CAWSAGQPNQPQHF,TGTGCCTGGAGTGCGGGACAGCCAAATCAGCCCCAGCATTTT,TRBD1,TRBV30,.,TRBJ1-5
CASSWLLGPSGNTIYF,TGTGCCAGCAGTTGGTTGCTAGGACCCTCTGGAAACACCATATATTTT,.,TRBV28,.,TRBJ1-3
CAISESDSTEAFF,TGTGCCATCAGTGAGTCTGATAGTACTGAAGCTTTCTTT,.,TRBV10-3,.,TRBJ1-1
CASSTPGKAEKLFF,TGTGCCAGCAGCACGCCCGGGAAAGCTGAAAAACTGTTTTTT,.,TRBV27,.,TRBJ1-4
CASSQELGQGGETQYF,TGTGCCAGCAGCCAAGAACTGGGACAGGGCGGAGAGACCCAGTACTTC,TRBD1,TRBV4-2,.,TRBJ2-5
CASSLVEGAQTEAFF,TGTGCCAGCAGCTTGGTCGAGGGGGCGCAGACTGAAGCTTTCTTT,TRBD1,TRBV11-2,.,TRBJ1-1
CASSYRATGWTGELFF,TGTGCCAGCAGTTACAGGGCTACAGGGTGGACCGGGGAGCTGTTTTTT,.,TRBV6-5,.,TRBJ2-2
CATSRDWSGGYIQETQYF,TGTGCCACCAGCAGAGATTGGAGCGGGGGGTACATCCAAGAGACCCAGTACTTC,TRBD2,TRBV15,.,TRBJ2-5
CASSLSPAANTGELFF,TGTGCCAGCAGTTTGTCCCCGGCAGCGAACACCGGGGAGCTGTTTTTT,.,TRBV6-5,.,TRBJ2-2
CAWSVGWGQGGNEQFF,TGTGCCTGGAGTGTTGGATGGGGACAGGGGGGAAATGAGCAGTTCTTC,TRBD1,TRBV30,.,TRBJ2-1
CASSLGPGAGNEQFF,TGTGCTAGCAGCTTAGGACCGGGAGCGGGCAATGAGCAGTTCTTC,.,TRBV7-7,.,TRBJ2-1
CASRKGPIDTQYF,TGTGCCAGCAGGAAAGGCCCTATAGATACGCAGTATTTT,.,TRBV7-9,.,TRBJ2-3
CASSQDQSRRAGRLWDTQYF,TGTGCCAGCAGCCAAGATCAAAGCCGGAGGGCAGGGCGGTTGTGGGATACGCAGTATTTT,.,TRBV14,.,TRBJ2-3
CASSLAVVATGYNEQFF,TGTGCCAGCAGCTTGGCCGTAGTTGCGACAGGCTACAATGAGCAGTTCTTC,.,TRBV5-6,.,TRBJ2-1
CASSPSAFF,TGTGCCAGCTCCCCCTCGGCTTTCTTT,.,TRBV18,few,TRBJ1-1
CASSRDRVLSGANVLTF,TGTGCCAGCAGCCGGGACAGGGTCCTCTCTGGGGCCAACGTCCTGACTTTC,TRBD1,TRBV27,.,TRBJ2-6
CASNLLRVYTDTQYF,TGTGCCAGCAACCTTTTACGGGTTTACACAGATACGCAGTATTTT,.,TRBV28,.,TRBJ2-3
CASSLSTGACNQPQHF,TGTGCCAGCAGTCTTTCGACAGGGGCATGCAATCAGCCCCAGCATTTT,TRBD1,TRBV27,.,TRBJ1-5
CASGGLAENNEQFF,TGTGCCAGCGGGGGACTAGCGGAGAACAATGAGCAGTTCTTC,TRBD2,TRBV11-2,.,TRBJ2-1
CASSFPASGSHEQYF,TGTGCCAGCAGTTTCCCGGCTAGCGGGAGTCACGAGCAGTACTTC,TRBD2,TRBV28,.,TRBJ2-7
CASSQGRNAELDTQYF,TGTGCCAGCAGCCAAGGAAGAAACGCAGAACTAGATACGCAGTATTTT,.,TRBV4-2,.,TRBJ2-3